This TCR beta chain was recovered during a study of blood T cell repertoires in COVID-19 (dated by TCRdb to 2019 to 2021). The study in broad terms: The collaborator samples originated in the United States, Italy and Spain and spanned the acute and convalescent phases of COVID-19. Nearly every sample came with metadata listing a de-identified subject ID, COVID-19 status, age in years and sex. The samples were drawn from two sources: the first 160 participants of the ongoing ImmuneRACE study, and 1,200 or so subjects contributed by 6 global collaborators. Where available, HLA class I and class II types were taken from metadata supplied by the sample provider and were not determined by assay-based typing. Deeply sampled blood TCRbeta repertoires from subjects exposed to, actively infected with, or recovered from COVID-19 were included in the dataset. The repertoires were released in a freely available public database intended as a resource for research on the immune response to SARS-CoV-2. The prospective study material was composed of cDNA or gDNA derived from T cells, B-cell-depleted T cells, or PBMCs. On the study overall, not on this receptor specifically: The quantity of clinical and demographic metadata differed by source and by participant and was supplied without curation.

V has 5 bases trimmed and J has 0 bases trimmed; junction bases matching no gene number 6. The germline V gene gives CDR1 as SGHDT and CDR2 as YYEEEE. The CDR3 runs 15 amino acids, cysteine and phenylalanine included. Of the read, only the CDR3 DNA is kept; its 45 bases are in frame from base 1. TCRbeta CDR3 regions were amplified from genomic DNA by means of the immunoSEQ Assay, a bias-controlled multiplex PCR. The authors' pipeline ran thus. Nucleated cell counts per sample were estimated from amplification of reference gene primers within the assay. Sequence reads were collapsed and filtered to measure the absolute abundance of every unique TCRbeta CDR3 rearrangement. For each sample, productive Simpson clonality was calculated as the square root of Simpson's diversity index over productive rearrangements. TCRdb took this table from immuneACCESS and kept in-frame rearrangements with V and J called. Such tables lack part of the clones; where checked against another copy, unresolved V genes explain under half of the gap, and the rest is unexplained. V, J and clone size reflect that table, while D and trimming were determined from the DNA. The table for this sample lists roughly 53,000 clones; about nine tenths of them were counted only once. In total, the top ten clones hold 25% to 30% of the sample.

Each collaborating institution followed its own protocols to collect whole blood in K2EDTA tubes. Collaborator samples were shipped for TCRbeta analysis as frozen whole blood, isolated PBMCs, or DNA extracted from either sample type. A single count supports this clone. Its antigen is not yet known. The input lacks base qualities; no much larger clone sits a single base away. Source material: peripheral blood. The sequence joins TRBV5-6 to TRBJ2-7; a stretch of 9 junction bases matches TRBD1. The sequence came from a human donor in a cohort sampled during active COVID-19. The nucleotide sequence is given as TGTGCCAGCAGACCAGGACAGGGGATCTCCTACGAGCAGTACTTC. Protein translation: CASRPGQGISYEQYF.